One sample yielded the 32 T cell receptor beta chains listed below, sequenced in a study of cytomegalovirus exposure and HLA in healthy donors. Method: immunoSEQ multiplex PCR; TCRdb's copy keeps in-frame clones and lacks some. The sample lists 90,000 to 150,000 clones, 86% occurring once. The sample taken for sequencing was PBMCs. The receptor source for this set is a man aged 18 to 29 in good health and CMV-seronegative.

V is TRBV6-5 and J is TRBJ1-3; tentative D call: TRBD1 (6 bases). V lost 0 bases, J lost 2 bases, and 8 bases lay in between. The CDR3 runs 15 residues. Germline lookup yields CDR1 MNHEY and CDR2 SVGAGI. CDR3 region: CASSYSGTTGNTIYF. The CDR3 nucleotides are TGTGCCAGCAGTTACTCGGGGACAACTGGAAACACCATATATTTT.

The chain recombines TRBV5-1 with TRBJ2-7, with 7 bases matching TRBD1. V lost 3 bases to trimming and J lost 4 bases; unmatched junction nucleotides: 10. Per germline, CDR1 SGHRS and CDR2 YFSETQ. This CDR3 comprises 15 residues. CDR3 bases: TGCGCCAGCAGCTCCTTACAGGGGATTGGATACGAGCAGTACTTC. It specifies CASSSLQGIGYEQYF.

This clone has only one observation. The V gene is TRBV6-5, the J gene TRBJ1-3, with a tentative D call TRBD1 (6 bases). The ends were cut back, 6 bases at V and 2 bases at J, with 14 bases in the middle. The germline CDR1 and CDR2 sequences are MNHEY and SVGAGI. The CDR3 covers 15 residues. The CDR3 DNA reads as TGTGCCAGCAGATCAAGGGGGAAGCCTGGAAACACCATATATTTT. Translated: CASRSRGKPGNTIYF.

The gene calls are TRBV30 and TRBJ1-4, with a weak D call TRBD1 (6 bases). The V gene lost 5 bases and the J gene lost 7 bases, with 14 bases spanning the gap. This CDR3 contains 13 residues. CDR1 GTSNPN and CDR2 SVGIG come from the germline V gene (reference sequence). The CDR3 DNA sequence: TGTGCCTGGGAGGTACAGGGTGGTGAAAAACTGTTTTTT. Translation gives CAWEVQGGEKLFF.

The chain employs TRBV11-3 and TRBJ2-1; 12 nucleotides match TRBD2. The ends lost 6 bases at V and 4 bases at J; junction bases unmatched: 4. This CDR3 has 15 amino acids. CDR1 SGHNT and CDR2 YENEEA come from the germline V gene. The CDR3 bases are TGTGCCAGCAGTTCCGGACTAGCGGGGTACAATGAGCAGTTCTTC. Its protein product is CASSSGLAGYNEQFF.

This sequence joins TRBV4-2 and TRBJ2-3, with TRBD2 matching 8 bases. The junction had 7 bases not matched to a gene; V was cut back by 1 base and J by 4 bases. The germline V gene encodes CDR1 LGHNA and CDR2 YNFKEQ. CDR3 length equals 16 residues. CDR3 protein: CASSQARGGGADTQYF. CDR3 coding DNA: TGTGCCAGCAGCCAAGCCCGGGGGGGTGGCGCAGATACGCAGTATTTT.

This rearrangement joins TRBV7-5 to TRBJ2-3; the D call TRBD2 from the table was never checked on the DNA. TRBV7-5 is shown as a pseudogene. This CDR3 is built from 15 residues. CDR3 in DNA: TGTGTCAGAAGCACTGGACTAGCGGAACATGATACGCAGTATTTT. Its translation is CVRSTGLAEHDTQYF.

The chain carries TRBV14 and TRBJ2-3, with TRBD2 matching over 8 bases. The V and J ends lost 4 bases and 6 bases, in that order; junction bases with no gene match: 9. Germline loops: CDR1 SGHDN, CDR2 FVKESK. This CDR3 spans 15 amino acids. The CDR3 here is CASSRYPSGRDTQYF. The DNA for the CDR3 is TGTGCCAGCAGCCGCTACCCTAGCGGGCGGGATACGCAGTATTTT.

The V call is TRBV6-6, the J call TRBJ2-7; 8 bases are a match to TRBD2. Germline V gene lookup returns CDR1 MNHNY and CDR2 SVGAGI (reference sequence). This CDR3 has 16 amino acids. V lost 6 bases to trimming and J lost 2 bases; unmatched junction nucleotides: 12. CDR3 loop: CASSRPGREVAYEQYF. The CDR3 region has the DNA TGTGCCAGCAGCCGCCCTGGGCGGGAGGTCGCCTACGAGCAGTACTTC.

The V gene is TRBV27, the J gene TRBJ1-6; no firm D call. Germline-derived CDR1 and CDR2 are MNHEY and SMNVEV (reference sequence). This CDR3 is built from 15 residues. Trimming removed 6 bases at V and 0 bases at J, with 9 bases between. CDR3 amino acids: CASRTISSYNSPLHF. The CDR3 DNA is TGTGCCAGCAGGACTATTAGCTCCTATAATTCACCCCTCCACTTT.

The chain couples TRBV27 to TRBJ2-1; the match to TRBD2 covers 7 bases. Looked up from germline, CDR1 is MNHEY and CDR2 is SMNVEV (reference sequence). The CDR3 extends over 13 amino acids. V lost 8 bases to trimming and J lost 2 bases; unmatched junction nucleotides: 3. CDR3: CASGAGAYNEQFF. CDR3 in DNA: TGTGCCAGCGGGGCGGGGGCCTACAATGAGCAGTTCTTC.

This chain connects TRBV13 to TRBJ2-5; TRBD1 aligns across 7 bases. V was clipped by 5 bases and J by 1 base; unmatched bases: 10. There are 16 residues in the CDR3. Germline V lookup: CDR1 PRHDT, CDR2 FYEKMQ (reference sequence). This CDR3 is CASSHGPGQSQETQYF. As DNA, the CDR3 is TGTGCCAGCAGCCATGGCCCGGGACAGTCCCAAGAGACCCAGTACTTC.

The chain links TRBV7-9 to TRBJ1-2; 9 nucleotides align to TRBD1. Losses at the gene ends were 1 base for V and 4 bases for J; bases not matched to a gene: 13. This CDR3 contains 18 residues. Germline V gene lookup returns CDR1 SEHNR and CDR2 FQNEAQ (reference sequence). CDR3 loop: CASSLVGDTGQGIYGYTF. The DNA for the CDR3 is TGTGCCAGCAGCTTAGTAGGCGATACGGGACAGGGTATCTATGGCTACACCTTC.

The CDR3 loop is CASRETGQAFF. The CDR3 region has the DNA TGTGCCAGCAGAGAGACAGGGCAAGCTTTCTTT. The gene calls are TRBV25-1 and TRBJ1-1; 7 bases fit TRBD1. The CDR3 sequence is 11 residues long. The trim removed 6 bases at V and 9 bases at J, leaving 4 bases unmatched. Germline V gene data show CDR1 as MGHDK and CDR2 as SYGVNS.

This clone was counted only a few times. This sequence joins TRBV9 and TRBJ2-7, with 12 bases aligning to TRBD1. In germline, CDR1 is SGDLS, CDR2 YYNGEE. V shed 2 bases, J shed 5 bases, and the junction held 14 bases outside the gene matches. The CDR3 is made up of 18 amino acids. The CDR3 spells CASSVGTGGAGAEDEQYF. DNA of the CDR3: TGTGCCAGCAGCGTCGGGACAGGGGGCGCAGGGGCAGAGGACGAGCAGTACTTC.

This clone was seen a single time. The CDR3 bases are TGTGCCAGCAGCCCTCCTAGGGGGGGGCCGACCGGGGAGCTGTTTTTT. Translating gives CASSPPRGGPTGELFF. The J gene is TRBJ2-2, the V gene TRBV4-2, with D tentatively TRBD2 (7 bases). V was trimmed by 4 bases and J by 5 bases, leaving 17 bases between them. This CDR3 is 16 amino acids long. Germline V lookup: CDR1 LGHNA, CDR2 YNFKEQ.

The chain links TRBV5-1 to TRBJ2-1, with TRBD2 matching over 9 bases. The CDR3 extends over 15 amino acids. Germline lookup yields CDR1 SGHRS and CDR2 YFSETQ. V shed 4 bases and J 7 bases; nucleotides not matched to a gene: 9. This CDR3 is CASSRRLAGVNEQFF. The CDR3 nucleotides are TGCGCCAGCAGCCGACGATTAGCGGGGGTAAATGAGCAGTTCTTC.

The chain carries TRBV11-2 and TRBJ2-7; D remains ambiguous. This CDR3 has 14 amino acids. Trimming removed 2 bases at V and 2 bases at J, with 10 bases between. Germline loops: CDR1 SGHAT, CDR2 FQNNGV. CDR3: CASSLLRQTYEQYF. As DNA, the CDR3 is TGTGCCAGCAGCTTACTGCGCCAAACCTACGAGCAGTACTTC.

As to this clone: One junction end disagrees with the germline gene, perhaps due to a read error. The rearrangement uses TRBV7-7 and TRBJ2-7; the match to TRBD2 covers 7 bases. Germline CDR1 is SSHAT and CDR2 is FNYEAQ (reference sequence). The CDR3 length is 13 residues. CDR3 bases: TGTGCTAGCAGCTTAGCGCAGGGAGGGGAGCAGTACTTC. It yields the protein CASSLAQGGEQYF.

This clone was detected once. V gene TRBV5-4 combines with J gene TRBJ2-2; TRBD1 matches at 8 bases. V dropped 0 bases and J dropped 6; count of bases not matched to a gene: 7. CDR1 SGHNT and CDR2 YYREEE come from the germline V gene (reference sequence). The CDR3 contains 16 residues. The DNA of the CDR3 is TGTGCCAGCAGCTTGGTTTGGACAGGGAGCTCCGGGGAGCTGTTTTTT. This gives the protein CASSLVWTGSSGELFF.

Comments on this clone: Other DNA sequences within the sample encode an identical CDR3. V is TRBV30 and J is TRBJ1-1; tentative D call: TRBD1 (5 bases). This CDR3 region has 15 residues. Trimming left V 0 bases short and J 0 bases short, with 11 bases between. Looked up from germline, CDR1 is GTSNPN and CDR2 is SVGIG (reference sequence). DNA of the CDR3: TGTGCCTGGAGTGTTCTTGGCAGGGTGAACACTGAAGCTTTCTTT. This gives the protein CAWSVLGRVNTEAFF.

The rearrangement links TRBV2 to TRBJ1-1, with 8 bases fitting TRBD1. The CDR3 has 15 amino acids. Germline V gene lookup returns CDR1 SNHLY and CDR2 FYNNEI. After removal of 7 bases from V and 3 bases from J, the junction contained 10 bases not matched to a gene. The DNA for the CDR3 is TGTGCCAGCACTACAGGGGGTTGGACAGACACTGAAGCTTTCTTT. Protein sequence: CASTTGGWTDTEAFF.

Comments on this clone: Distinct nucleotide sequences in the sample also encode this CDR3. The chain employs TRBV30 and TRBJ2-1, with 7 positions matching TRBD2. In germline, CDR1 is GTSNPN, CDR2 SVGIG (reference sequence). V shed 2 bases and J 3 bases; nucleotides not matched to a gene: 4. The CDR3 has 14 residues. The CDR3 bases are TGTGCCTGGAGTCGATTAGCGGGCTACAATGAGCAGTTCTTC. This sequence encodes CAWSRLAGYNEQFF.

This chain connects TRBV14 to TRBJ1-2; 8 nucleotides match TRBD1. Germline V gene lookup returns CDR1 SGHDN and CDR2 FVKESK. Germline trimming cut 3 bases from V and 4 bases from J; bases unmatched to any gene: 10. This CDR3 is 16 amino acids long. CDR3 nucleotide sequence: TGTGCCAGCAGCCAGGCCCGCAGGGGGCTTAGCTATGGCTACACCTTC. As protein: CASSQARRGLSYGYTF.

V and J are TRBV30 and TRBJ2-3, with 11 bases that match TRBD2. V lost 5 bases, J lost 0 bases, and 7 bases stayed unmatched. In germline, CDR1 is GTSNPN, CDR2 SVGIG (reference sequence). The CDR3 contains 16 residues. The CDR3 sequence is CAWVRASGRSTDTQYF. The CDR3 bases are TGTGCCTGGGTGAGGGCTAGCGGGAGGAGCACAGATACGCAGTATTTT.

J is TRBJ1-1 and V is TRBV25-1, with D hard to call. The CDR3 loop spans 12 amino acids. Germline CDR1 MGHDK, CDR2 SYGVNS. Trimming cost V 7 bases and J 1 base, with 7 bases left between them. In nucleotides, the CDR3 is TGTGCCAGCACCCCAGGGAACACTGAAGCTTTCTTT. Encoded protein: CASTPGNTEAFF.

V gene TRBV27 combines with J gene TRBJ2-1; tentatively, D is TRBD1 (6 bases). The V gene lost 8 bases and the J gene lost 9 bases, with 11 bases spanning the gap. Germline V CDR1 and CDR2: MNHEY, SMNVEV (reference sequence). The CDR3 runs to 11 residues. CDR3 sequence: CASGLGAEQFF. The CDR3 bases are TGTGCCAGCGGGTTGGGGGCTGAGCAGTTCTTC.

The rearrangement joins TRBV2 to TRBJ2-2; perhaps TRBD1 as D (6 bases). V dropped 6 bases and J dropped 6 bases, with 17 bases sitting between them. The CDR3 contains 15 residues. Germline lookup yields CDR1 SNHLY and CDR2 FYNNEI. The chain's CDR3 is CASSAPQGEAGELFF. As DNA, the CDR3 is TGTGCCAGCAGCGCCCCACAGGGAGAGGCCGGGGAGCTGTTTTTT.

The J gene is TRBJ2-5, the V gene TRBV4-2, with TRBD2 matching over 7 bases. CDR3 size: 16 residues. CDR1 and CDR2 from the germline V gene are LGHNA and YNFKEQ. With 0 bases clipped from V and 4 bases from J, the junction kept 8 bases outside the gene matches. The CDR3 DNA reads TGTGCCAGCAGCCAAGAGGTCGGGGAGGGGATAGAGACCCAGTACTTC. Translated, it gives CASSQEVGEGIETQYF.

This chain connects TRBV30 to TRBJ1-4; TRBD1 aligns across 9 bases. With 3 bases clipped from V and 10 bases from J, the junction kept 12 bases outside the gene matches. Germline V gene data show CDR1 as GTSNPN and CDR2 as SVGIG (reference sequence). CDR3 size: 15 residues. The CDR3, as DNA: TGTGCCTGGAGGGCATATGGGACAGGGAAGGGAAAACTGTTTTTT. Protein product: CAWRAYGTGKGKLFF.

V usage is TRBV7-9 and J usage is TRBJ2-3; 10 bases match TRBD1. This CDR3 contains 18 residues. Germline CDR1 is SEHNR and CDR2 is FQNEAQ (reference sequence). Trimming removed 1 base from V and 3 bases from J; junction bases left unmatched: 10. The DNA of the CDR3 is TGTGCCAGCAGCTTAGGGGCCGGGACAGGGGTCCCGACAGATACGCAGTATTTT. Translating gives CASSLGAGTGVPTDTQYF.

This rearrangement joins TRBV7-2 to TRBJ2-1; the match to TRBD2 covers 10 bases. V dropped 2 bases and J dropped 3; count of bases not matched to a gene: 1. Germline V gene sequence: CDR1 SGHTA, CDR2 FQGNSA. The CDR3 contains 15 residues. DNA for the CDR3: TGTGCCAGCAGCTTATCTAGCGGGGGCTACAATGAGCAGTTCTTC. It specifies CASSLSSGGYNEQFF.